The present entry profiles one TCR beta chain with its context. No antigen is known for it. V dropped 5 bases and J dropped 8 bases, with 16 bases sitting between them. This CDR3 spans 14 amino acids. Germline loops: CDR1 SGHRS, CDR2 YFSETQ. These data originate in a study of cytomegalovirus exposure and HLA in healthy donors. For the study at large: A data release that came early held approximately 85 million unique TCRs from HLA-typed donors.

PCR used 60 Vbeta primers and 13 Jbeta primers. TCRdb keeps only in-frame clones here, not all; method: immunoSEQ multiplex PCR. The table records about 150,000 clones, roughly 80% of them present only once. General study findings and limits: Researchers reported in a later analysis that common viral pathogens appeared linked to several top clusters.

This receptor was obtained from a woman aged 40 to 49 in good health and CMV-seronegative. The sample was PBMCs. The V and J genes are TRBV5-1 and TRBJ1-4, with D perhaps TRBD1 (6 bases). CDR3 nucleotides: TGCGCCAGCAGGCCCCCGGGACACGGGGAAAAACTGTTTTTT. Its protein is CASRPPGHGEKLFF.